This TCR beta chain originates from a study of HIV-infected patients and healthy controls. Study information: The CD4:CD8 ratio increased slightly in early therapy, but CD8 counts showed no consistent change. Total CDR3 counts per chain did not differ significantly between patients and controls.

About 450 ng RNA was reverse transcribed with alpha and beta constant-region primers. Each of the alpha and beta chains got its own library through chain-specific third strand synthesis with indices. TCRdb itself ran the 5' RACE reads through MiXCR, one entry per CDR3 protein. The sample consists of roughly 9,800 distinct CDR3 sequences, roughly a tenth of them appearing once. CDR1 is MNHNS and CDR2 is SASEGT in the germline V gene. The CDR3 has 15 amino acids. Between the trimmed V and J ends, which lost 6 bases and 2 bases, there was a span of 15 bases. General study points: MAIT alpha-chain CDR3s were frequent in healthy controls, depleted in HIV+. Untreated HIV+ repertoires had roughly threefold fewer distinct CDR3s and lower Shannon diversity than healthy controls.

No cell fractionation was done, so the repertoire covers all unsorted peripheral blood T cells. In this sample, this clonotype turned up many times. What it recognizes is unknown. The rearrangement joins TRBV6-1 to TRBJ2-3, with D possibly TRBD1 on 6 matching bases. Specimen: blood, collected before antiretroviral therapy. The origin of this receptor is an adult with HIV infection. The CDR3 region is CASSLNRANTDTQYF. As DNA, the CDR3 is TGTGCCAGCAGCTTAAACAGGGCCAACACAGATACGCAGTATTTT.